Each of the 20 T cell receptor beta chains below was sequenced from the same sample in a study of T cell responses to AZD1222 COVID-19 vaccine. Assay used: immunoSEQ multiplex PCR; TCRdb lists only in-frame clones, some missing. The top ten hold roughly 4% of the sample, which has fewer than 70,000 clones, about three quarters seen once. The sample in question was peripheral blood, obtained 28 days after the second AZD1222 dose. The receptors were gathered from an adult who received the AZD1222 COVID-19 vaccine.

The chain couples TRBV6-6 to TRBJ1-2; TRBD1 agrees at 7 bases. With V trimmed by 8 bases and J by 6 bases, 18 bases remained unmatched. The length of the CDR3 is 16 residues. Germline lookup yields CDR1 MNHNY and CDR2 SVGAGI (reference sequence). DNA of the CDR3: TGTGCCAGCGAACTTGGGAAGGGGGCCAGGTCGGATGGCTACACCTTC. This gives the protein CASELGKGARSDGYTF.

The chain links TRBV5-1 to TRBJ1-6; 11 nucleotides align to TRBD1. The germline V gene encodes CDR1 SGHRS and CDR2 YFSETQ. The CDR3 is made up of 16 amino acids. The V segment lost 0 bases and the J segment 9 bases; nucleotides outside the gene matches: 5. The CDR3 DNA follows: TGCGCCAGCAGCTTGGGGGACAGGGGGTTGGGTTCACCCCTCCACTTT. Amino acids: CASSLGDRGLGSPLHF.

The V and J genes are TRBV12-3 or TRBV12-4 and TRBJ1-2; no clear D gene. This CDR3 comprises 11 residues. Trimming took 5 bases from V and 3 from J, leaving 4 bases between them. CDR3 DNA: TGTGCCAGCAGTGATGACTATGGCTACACCTTC. Translating gives CASSDDYGYTF.

This clone occurred once. This sequence joins TRBV7-9 and TRBJ1-6, with D perhaps matching TRBD1 (6 bases). The CDR3 consists of 14 residues. Trimming left V 4 bases short and J 10 bases short, with 14 bases between. Germline-derived CDR1 and CDR2 are SEHNR and FQNEAQ (reference sequence). The CDR3 DNA follows: TGTGCCAGCAGCTGGGGGGCAGGGGACTCACCCCTCCACTTT. Translated, it gives CASSWGAGDSPLHF.

This clone was found once. The gene calls are TRBV7-9 and TRBJ2-1; D unclear. Germline CDR1 SEHNR, CDR2 FQNEAQ (reference sequence). The V gene lost 5 bases and the J gene lost 9 bases, with 8 bases spanning the gap. This CDR3 has 11 residues. Here the CDR3 DNA reads TGTGCCAGCAGCATAGTGGTTGAGCAGTTCTTC. Translation: CASSIVVEQFF.

The rearrangement joins TRBV2 to TRBJ2-7, with D tentatively TRBD2 (7 bases). CDR1 is SNHLY and CDR2 is FYNNEI in the germline V gene. The V end was cut by 8 bases, the J end by 2 bases, with 16 bases between. The CDR3 is made up of 14 amino acids. CDR3: CASAWGGATYEQYF. CDR3 nucleotide sequence: TGTGCCAGCGCCTGGGGGGGGGCTACCTACGAGCAGTACTTC.

The chain couples TRBV18 to TRBJ2-1; 9 positions match TRBD1. V lost 4 bases, J lost 7 bases, and 5 bases stayed unmatched. This CDR3 contains 14 residues. Per the germline V gene, CDR1 is KGHSH and CDR2 is LQKENI. CDR3 DNA: TGTGCCAGCTCACGGGACAGGGATGTGAATGAGCAGTTCTTC. As protein: CASSRDRDVNEQFF. Full variable domain (outside the CDR3, taken from reference TRBV18 and TRBJ2-1): NAGVMQNPRHLVRRRGQEARLRCSPMKGHSHVYWYRQLPEEGLKFMVYLQKENIIDESGMPKERFSAEFPKEGPSILRIQQVVRGDSAAYFCASSRDRDVNEQFFGPGTRLTVL.

The rearrangement links TRBV29-1 to TRBJ2-5; perhaps TRBD2 as D (6 bases). CDR1 and CDR2 from the germline V gene are SQVTM and ANQGSEA. V was cut by 1 base and J by 5 bases, with 8 bases left in between. There are 12 residues in the CDR3. The CDR3, as DNA: TGCAGCGTTGAAGCCGCGGGGGAGACCCAGTACTTC. The encoded protein is CSVEAAGETQYF.

The genes are TRBV29-1 and TRBJ1-2, with TRBD1 identical over 10 bases. CDR1 is SQVTM, CDR2 ANQGSEA, per germline. With V trimmed by 7 bases and J by 3 bases, 5 bases remained unmatched. The length of the CDR3 is 13 residues. The CDR3 reads CSARQGADYGYTF. CDR3 nucleotides: TGCAGCGCAAGACAGGGGGCGGACTATGGCTACACCTTC.

The rearrangement links TRBV7-9 to TRBJ2-7; D is possibly TRBD2 (7 bases). The length of the CDR3 is 14 residues. Germline values: CDR1 SEHNR, CDR2 FQNEAQ (reference sequence). V lost 1 base and J 4 bases, leaving 11 bases between the germline ends. Written as DNA, the CDR3 is TGTGCCAGCAGCTTAGAGGGGGGGCTTTACGAGCAGTACTTC. It specifies CASSLEGGLYEQYF.

This chain joins TRBV24-1 and TRBJ1-2; D call uncertain. The germline V gene has CDR1 KGHDR and CDR2 SFDVKD. V was cut by 4 bases and J by 8 bases, with 16 bases left in between. The CDR3 loop spans 14 amino acids. The chain's CDR3 is CATSDWESNRGYTF. The CDR3 region has the DNA TGTGCCACCAGTGACTGGGAGTCAAATCGGGGCTACACCTTC.

The J gene is TRBJ1-3, the V gene TRBV2; possibly TRBD1 for D (5 bases). The CDR3 is 13 residues long. Germline V gives CDR1 SNHLY, CDR2 FYNNEI. The germline V and J ends were trimmed by 5 bases and 6 bases, with 11 bases remaining between them. CDR3 region: CASSQGSVNTIYF. In DNA form, the CDR3 reads TGTGCCAGCAGTCAGGGAAGTGTAAACACCATATATTTT. The variable domain in full, with the rest retrieved from reference TRBV2 and TRBJ1-3, is EPEVTQTPSHQVTQMGQEVILRCVPISNHLYFYWYRQILGQKVEFLVSFYNNEISEKSEIFDDQFSVERPDGSNFTLKIRSTKLEDSAMYFCASSQGSVNTIYFGEGSWLTVV.

As regards this clone: Other DNA sequences in the sample encode the same CDR3. The genes are TRBV6-5 and TRBJ1-1, with D unclear. Trimming left V 0 bases short and J 4 bases short, with 6 bases between. Germline V gene lookup returns CDR1 MNHEY and CDR2 SVGAGI. This CDR3 has 13 amino acids. This chain's CDR3 is CASSYSRSTEAFF. Written as DNA, the CDR3 is TGTGCCAGCAGTTACTCAAGGAGCACTGAAGCTTTCTTT.

The CDR3 coding sequence is TGTGCCAGCAGTGAGATGCAGGGGCCGGAACCCCAGCATTTT. It codes for CASSEMQGPEPQHF. The chain is built from TRBV6-1 and TRBJ1-5, with D maybe TRBD1 (6 bases). Germline V gene sequence: CDR1 MNHNS, CDR2 SASEGT. This CDR3 has 14 amino acids. Trimming cost V 3 bases and J 10 bases, with 16 bases left between them.

This clone has just one count. The V and J genes are TRBV7-9 and TRBJ1-1, with D tentatively TRBD1 (5 bases). CDR3 length: 12 residues. V shed 5 bases and J shed 6 bases, with 10 bases lying between them. From germline, CDR1 is SEHNR and CDR2 FQNEAQ (reference sequence). CDR3 nucleotide sequence: TGTGCCAGCAGCCAAGGGGAATCTGAAGCTTTCTTT. As protein: CASSQGESEAFF.

The chain couples TRBV7-2 to TRBJ2-2, with 7 bases matching TRBD2. The CDR3 contains 16 residues. V lost 3 bases and J lost 4; bases outside the gene matches: 8. Germline CDR1 is SGHTA and CDR2 is FQGNSA. The CDR3 is CASSFGGTFTTGELFF. CDR3 sequence (DNA): TGTGCCAGCAGCTTCGGGGGGACTTTCACCACCGGGGAGCTGTTTTTT.

The rearrangement links TRBV4-1 to TRBJ2-3; 12 nucleotides agree with TRBD2. J lost 2 bases, V lost 2 bases, and 5 bases had no gene match. CDR3 size: 17 residues. In germline, CDR1 is MGHRA, CDR2 YSYEKL. The CDR3 sequence is CASSQTTSGGSTDTQYF. The CDR3 DNA reads TGCGCCAGCAGCCAAACGACTAGCGGGGGATCCACAGATACGCAGTATTTT.

The V and J genes are TRBV27 and TRBJ2-1; TRBD2 is a possible D gene (6 bases). The CDR3 consists of 12 residues. V was pared by 6 bases and J by 4 bases, with 7 bases between. The V gene's germline CDR1 is MNHEY and CDR2 SMNVEV (reference sequence). CDR3 sequence reads: CASRGGYNEQFF. DNA of the CDR3: TGTGCCAGCAGGGGAGGATACAATGAGCAGTTCTTC.

The chain has TRBV7-2 and TRBJ1-2; D gene uncertain. Germline V gives CDR1 SGHTA, CDR2 FQGNSA. Between the trimmed V and J ends, which lost 2 bases and 0 bases, there was a span of 10 bases. CDR3 length: 15 amino acids. This CDR3 is CASSLFATTNYGYTF. The CDR3 DNA follows: TGTGCCAGCAGCTTATTTGCGACTACTAACTATGGCTACACCTTC.

V usage is TRBV9 and J usage is TRBJ1-1, with no clear D. From germline, CDR1 is SGDLS and CDR2 YYNGEE. The V end lost 0 bases, the J end lost 6 bases, and 12 bases lay between the germline ends. The CDR3 totals 14 residues. CDR3 amino acids: CASSVDPGGAEAFF. In nucleotides, the CDR3 is TGTGCCAGCAGCGTAGATCCAGGAGGTGCTGAAGCTTTCTTT.